This T cell receptor beta chain was retrieved from a study of metastatic and nonmetastatic thyroid tumors. Overall study context: Repertoires of blood and of tissue (tumor or nodule) from malignant and benign thyroid patients were compared. Study-level points and caveats: When malignant thyroid tumors were compared with benign nodules, TCR beta diversity was reportedly significantly higher in the malignant tumors. This held in both blood and tumor samples.

At least ten counts were recorded for this clone. Antigen unknown. Original analysis: Differences in CDR3 between clinicopathological groups were drawn on to build a classifier intended to discriminate distant-metastatic papillary thyroid cancer patients. From the PCR reads, TCRdb re-called clones with MiXCR. None of the V and J calls come from the authors' own analysis; TCRdb made them. The sample records 25,000 to 40,000 clones, about a sixth being singletons. V was pared by 0 bases and J by 2 bases, with 10 bases between. The germline CDR1 and CDR2 sequences are KGHSH and LQKENI. There are 15 residues in the CDR3. Patients underwent thyroid surgery, and none had received any treatment before it.

Sequenced sample: blood. This clonotype was sampled from a female donor with papillary thyroid cancer or a benign thyroid nodule (not recorded which). Some clones in this sample may be carry-over from other donors' samples. The J gene is TRBJ2-5, the V gene TRBV18; D is uncertain. For the CDR3, the DNA is TGTGCCAGCTCACCACCGACGGCAAATCAAGAGACCCAGTACTTC. Its protein is CASSPPTANQETQYF.